Given below is one T cell receptor beta chain in context. These data originate in a study of CD8+CD57+ T cells in acquired aplastic anemia. Profiling of TCR beta VDJ combinations and CDR3 sequences used genomic DNA as template. TCRdb called the reads again in MiXCR, with one record for every CDR3 protein. The top ten clones hold about 9.5% of a sample with more than 150,000 distinct CDR3 sequences, approximately 48% of them seen once. The authors sequenced patients whose flow cytometry had shown CD8+CD57+ cell expansion. This CDR3 region has 15 residues. V gave up 1 base and J gave up 6 bases, with 16 bases separating them. CDR1 and CDR2 (germline): KGHSH, LQKENI.

This chain joins TRBV18 and TRBJ2-7, with D maybe TRBD1 (6 bases). Sequenced sample: sorted CD4+, CD8+, or CD8+CD57+ T cells (not recorded which) from PBMCs. This TCR came from a human donor with aplastic anemia. CDR3 nucleotides: TGTGCCAGCTCACCACTGGCAGGGGCTATTCGCGAGCAGTACTTC. Amino acids: CASSPLAGAIREQYF.